The rows below give T cell receptor beta chains drawn from one sample of a study of vaccination and CD4 T cells after COVID-19. TCRdb independently ran MiXCR on the PCR reads; one entry per CDR3 protein. The profile shows just under 20,000 distinct CDR3 sequences, 40% of them singletons. No antigen is known for these receptors. The starting material was CD4+ T cells from blood, cultured in vitro, obtained after SARS-CoV-2 vaccination. All receptors come from a human donor who had recovered from COVID-19. The CDR3 runs from the conserved cysteine through the conserved F or W. Fields, in order: V gene, J gene, clone size, D gene, CDR3 DNA, CDR3 protein. The D gene is left open where the match is weak. Clone size is not always given. Where it is, it says once, few, many or a class for expanded clones.

v_call: TRBV6-2/TRBV6-3
j_call: TRBJ1-2
clone_size: medium-sized
d_call: TRBD1
cdr3_nt: TGTGCCAGCAGAAAGACAGGGGAGGATGGCTACACCTTC
cdr3_aa: CASRKTGEDGYTF

v_call: TRBV15
j_call: TRBJ1-1
clone_size: few
d_call: .
cdr3_nt: TGTGCCACCAGCGGGGACCTTCGACACGGGCGGGGTGAAGCTTTCTTT
cdr3_aa: CATSGDLRHGRGEAFF

v_call: TRBV11-3
j_call: TRBJ2-3
clone_size: few
d_call: .
cdr3_nt: TGTGCCAGCACCCGGGGGGCGGGCACAGATACGCAGTATTTT
cdr3_aa: CASTRGAGTDTQYF

v_call: TRBV28
j_call: TRBJ2-3
clone_size: .
d_call: .
cdr3_nt: TGTGCCAGCAGTTTGGAGGGGGCCACAGATACGCAGTATTTT
cdr3_aa: CASSLEGATDTQYF

v_call: TRBV28
j_call: TRBJ1-2
clone_size: few
d_call: .
cdr3_nt: TGTGCCAGCAGGGAAATGGACTATGGCTACACCTTC
cdr3_aa: CASREMDYGYTF

v_call: TRBV7-9
j_call: TRBJ2-2
clone_size: few
d_call: .
cdr3_nt: TGTGCCAGCAGCTTAGACGGCACGAACACCGGGGAGCTGTTTTTT
cdr3_aa: CASSLDGTNTGELFF

v_call: TRBV24-1
j_call: TRBJ2-5
clone_size: .
d_call: .
cdr3_nt: TGTGCCACCAGTGAGGGGGGCATCGAGACCCAGTACTTC
cdr3_aa: CATSEGGIETQYF

v_call: TRBV27
j_call: TRBJ1-2
clone_size: .
d_call: .
cdr3_nt: TGTGCCAGCAGTTTTACAGAGAGCGCGACCTATGGCTACACCTTC
cdr3_aa: CASSFTESATYGYTF

v_call: TRBV2
j_call: TRBJ1-6
clone_size: .
d_call: TRBD1
cdr3_nt: TGTGCCAGCAGTGGGGGACAGGGGGATCATTCACCCCTCCACTTT
cdr3_aa: CASSGGQGDHSPLHF

v_call: TRBV20-1
j_call: TRBJ2-1
clone_size: .
d_call: .
cdr3_nt: TGCAGTGCTAAGACCGGCGGAGGGTCCACTGAGCAGTTCTTC
cdr3_aa: CSAKTGGGSTEQFF

v_call: TRBV11-2
j_call: TRBJ2-3
clone_size: .
d_call: .
cdr3_nt: TGTGCCAGCAGCCCCCAGCAGGGAGCAGCGCAGTATTTT
cdr3_aa: CASSPQQGAAQYF

v_call: TRBV27
j_call: TRBJ2-1
clone_size: few
d_call: TRBD1
cdr3_nt: TGTGCCAGCAGTAGGCCAAGGACAGGGGCGTACAATGAGCAGTTCTTC
cdr3_aa: CASSRPRTGAYNEQFF

v_call: TRBV6-2/TRBV6-3
j_call: TRBJ2-7
clone_size: .
d_call: TRBD1
cdr3_nt: TGTGCCAGCGTACAAAGGACAGGGGGCGACGAGCAGTACTTC
cdr3_aa: CASVQRTGGDEQYF

v_call: TRBV10-1
j_call: TRBJ2-2
clone_size: .
d_call: .
cdr3_nt: TGCGCCAGCAGTATGGGGGCTGGGTCCGGGGAGCTGTTTTTT
cdr3_aa: CASSMGAGSGELFF

v_call: TRBV20-1
j_call: TRBJ1-3
clone_size: .
d_call: .
cdr3_nt: TGCAGTGCACAAACCGTCAAGGGGTTCGGAAACACCATATATTTT
cdr3_aa: CSAQTVKGFGNTIYF